Below, one TCR beta chain is given with its context. The data were obtained in a study of OX40 agonist ivuxolimab in advanced cancers. Data came from immunoSEQ multiplex PCR; TCRdb stores just in-frame clones and leaves some out. The sample yields about 19,000 clones, approximately 86% seen once. The specimen was CD4+ or CD8+ T cells sorted from blood, collected in a trial of the OX40 agonist ivuxolimab. This clonotype originated in an adult with an advanced solid tumor such as melanoma, head and neck, liver or kidney cancer.

The CDR3: CASSNNPLGAFF. CDR3 coding DNA: TGTGCCAGCAGCAACAATCCTCTGGGAGCTTTCTTT. The chain employs TRBV21-1 and TRBJ1-1. TRBV21-1 has pseudogene status. The CDR3 contains 12 residues.